This TCR beta chain was obtained from a study of cytomegalovirus exposure and HLA in healthy donors. General study points: About 90% or about 30% of the time was how often most TCR beta V segments were productive, according to an earlier analysis.

CDR1 and CDR2 from the germline V gene are SEHNR and FQNEAQ (reference sequence). The CDR3 runs 13 residues. V lost 5 bases to trimming and J lost 1 base, with 8 bases between them. 60 Vbeta and 13 Jbeta primers were used in PCR. In the authors' workflow: In a later analysis, some 10 million of 65 million to 90 million unique beta chains occurred in at least two donors. Assay: immunoSEQ multiplex PCR; the TCRdb copy retains only in-frame clones and omits some. D and trimming come from the DNA, and the V and J calls and clone size come from that table. The repertoire includes around 130,000 clones, about 85% of them detected once, and more than 1.5% sits in the top ten. Details on this clone: The target antigen is unknown.

The chain employs TRBV7-9 and TRBJ1-1; D not certain. The sample was PBMCs. This sequence was found in a boy under 18 in good health and CMV-seronegative. This CDR3 is CASSAGTNTEAFF. CDR3 sequence (DNA): TGTGCCAGCAGCGCAGGAACGAACACTGAAGCTTTCTTT. The full variable domain, in which reference TRBV7-9 and TRBJ1-1 provide the parts outside the CDR3, is DTGVSQNPRHKITKRGQNVTFRCDPISEHNRLYWYRQTLGQGPEFLTYFQNEAQLEKSRLLSDRFSAERPKGSFSTLEIQRTEQGDSAMYLCASSAGTNTEAFFGQGTRLTVV.